These 32 T cell receptor beta chains came from one sample sequenced in a study of shared clonotypes between healthy human individuals. Sequenced by immunoSEQ multiplex PCR; TCRdb stores in-frame clones only, minus some. The table includes 1,500,000 or so clones, around 98.5% detected once. Sequenced material: naive CD4+ T cells sorted from blood. Subset noted: CD45RA+ positively selected. These receptors were obtained from a man aged 30 to 39 in good health.

The rearrangement joins TRBV7-9 to TRBJ2-7; D is ambiguous. This CDR3 spans 11 amino acids. Trimming stripped 6 bases from V and 0 bases from J, with 3 bases between. The germline V gene encodes CDR1 SEHNR and CDR2 FQNEAQ (reference sequence). The CDR3 reads CASRGSYEQYF. The DNA for the CDR3 is TGTGCCAGCAGAGGCTCCTACGAGCAGTACTTC.

In regard to this clone: Other DNA sequences from this sample encode an identical CDR3 as well. The chain links TRBV19 to TRBJ2-7; 8 nucleotides agree with TRBD1. The ends lost 4 bases at V and 3 bases at J; junction bases unmatched: 2. Germline V gene data show CDR1 as LNHDA and CDR2 as SQIVND (reference sequence). The CDR3 is 13 residues long. This CDR3 is CASSTQGGYEQYF. The CDR3 bases are TGTGCCAGTAGTACACAGGGGGGCTACGAGCAGTACTTC.

The V call is TRBV18, the J call TRBJ2-1; TRBD2 aligns across 8 bases. Germline V gives CDR1 KGHSH, CDR2 LQKENI. The CDR3 has 16 residues. V lost 3 bases and J lost 6; bases outside the gene matches: 10. This CDR3 reads CASSPIPGLVANEQFF. The CDR3 region has the DNA TGTGCCAGCTCACCCATACCGGGACTAGTGGCCAATGAGCAGTTCTTC.

The chain joins TRBV19 to TRBJ1-2; TRBD1 matches at 7 bases. Unmatched junction bases numbered 14, after V lost 2 bases and J lost 5 bases. Germline loops: CDR1 LNHDA, CDR2 SQIVND (reference sequence). This CDR3 is 17 amino acids long. The CDR3 DNA reads as TGTGCCAGTAGTATACCTCCGAGACAGGGAGCTATGTATGGCTACACCTTC. This translates into CASSIPPRQGAMYGYTF.

In regard to this clone: Other DNA sequences in this sample translate to the same CDR3. The CDR3 DNA reads TGTGCCAGTAGTATAGGCAGGACCTACGAGCAGTACTTC. It yields the protein CASSIGRTYEQYF. The chain is built from TRBV19 and TRBJ2-7; D unresolved. The germline gives CDR1 LNHDA, CDR2 SQIVND (reference sequence). V dropped 1 base and J dropped 2 bases, with 6 bases sitting between them. The CDR3 runs 13 residues.

This clone was seen once. The V and J genes are TRBV7-2 and TRBJ2-3; D is unclear. Germline CDR1 reads SGHTA; CDR2 reads FQGNSA. V lost 6 bases, J lost 0 bases, and 13 bases lay in between. The CDR3 contains 15 residues. Written as DNA, the CDR3 is TGTGCCAGCAGTTTCAATATGGCTAGCACAGATACGCAGTATTTT. Protein product: CASSFNMASTDTQYF.

The V call is TRBV9, the J call TRBJ1-1, with D possibly being TRBD1 (6 bases). The germline V and J ends were trimmed by 4 bases and 5 bases, with 12 bases remaining between them. The CDR3 is made up of 13 amino acids. Germline CDR1 and CDR2: SGDLS and YYNGEE. The CDR3 nucleotides are TGTGCCAGCAGCCTCGGACAGACTACTGAAGCTTTCTTT. Translating it yields CASSLGQTTEAFF.

CDR3 loop: CASSLNAGTVKHEQFF. CDR3 DNA sequence: TGTGCCAGCAGCTTAAACGCCGGGACAGTTAAGCATGAGCAGTTCTTC. This rearrangement joins TRBV7-3 to TRBJ2-1; 7 bases are shared with TRBD1. The CDR3 covers 16 residues. Germline V CDR1 and CDR2: SGHTA, FQGTGA. With V trimmed by 1 base and J by 8 bases, 11 bases remained unmatched.

The chain uses TRBV20-1 and TRBJ1-2; D may be TRBD1 (6 bases). The CDR3 length is 10 residues. CDR1 DFQATT and CDR2 SNEGSKA come from the germline V gene (reference sequence). DNA of the CDR3: TGCTCGAGGGGGGCCTATGGCTACACCTTC. It yields the protein CSRGAYGYTF.

In nucleotides, the CDR3 is TGTGCCAGCACCTTCGGGACAGGGAATAGGGACACCGGGGAGCTGTTTTTT. It encodes CASTFGTGNRDTGELFF. J is TRBJ2-2 and V is TRBV13, with 9 bases matching TRBD1. This CDR3 has 17 amino acids. Looked up from germline, CDR1 is PRHDT and CDR2 is FYEKMQ (reference sequence). V shed 7 bases, J shed 3 bases, and the junction held 12 bases outside the gene matches. Full variable domain (rest looked up from reference TRBV13 and TRBJ2-2): AAGVIQSPRHLIKEKRETATLKCYPIPRHDTVYWYQQGPGQDPQFLISFYEKMQSDKGSIPDRFSAQQFSDYHSELNMSSLELGDSALYFCASTFGTGNRDTGELFFGEGSRLTVL.

This chain connects TRBV18 to TRBJ2-7, with 8 bases aligning to TRBD1. The J segment lost 6 bases and the V segment lost 5 bases, leaving 6 bases of the junction unmatched. The CDR3 consists of 13 residues. Germline assignment: CDR1 KGHSH and CDR2 LQKENI. As DNA, the CDR3 is TGTGCCAGCTCAGCCGGGACAGGCTTCGAGCAGTACTTC. Amino acid sequence: CASSAGTGFEQYF.

CDR3 sequence: CASSPRTGGVNTEAFF. CDR3 coding DNA: TGTGCCAGCAGCCCGCGGACAGGGGGCGTGAACACTGAAGCTTTCTTT. The rearrangement uses TRBV9 and TRBJ1-1; 11 nucleotides align to TRBD1. Germline V gene lookup returns CDR1 SGDLS and CDR2 YYNGEE. The CDR3 loop spans 16 amino acids. Trimming cost V 4 bases and J 0 bases; bases outside gene matches: 5.

The V call is TRBV7-6, the J call TRBJ1-2; D is unclear. Germline V gene lookup returns CDR1 SGHVS and CDR2 FNYEAQ. The CDR3 extends over 16 amino acids. V gave up 3 bases and J gave up 3 bases, with 17 bases separating them. The CDR3 DNA is TGTGCCAGCAGCTTGGAGAGGGCCACCGGCGACTATGGCTACACCTTC. Protein: CASSLERATGDYGYTF.

This clone was found once. The DNA for the CDR3 is TGTGCCACCAGCAGGGGCGGACAGTACAATGAGCAGTTCTTC. This gives the protein CATSRGGQYNEQFF. V and J are TRBV15 and TRBJ2-1, with D tentatively TRBD1 (6 bases). The CDR3 is 14 residues long. The V and J ends lost 3 bases and 4 bases respectively, with 10 bases between them. CDR1 and CDR2 (germline): LNHNV, YYDKDF (reference sequence). Supplemented by reference TRBV15 and TRBJ2-1, the full variable domain reads DAMVIQNPRYQVTQFGKPVTLSCSQTLNHNVMYWYQQKSSQAPKLLFHYYDKDFNNEADTPDNFQSRRPNTSFCFLDIRSPGLGDTAMYLCATSRGGQYNEQFFGPGTRLTVL.

This chain links TRBV14 with TRBJ1-2; D call uncertain. Germline CDR1 is SGHDN and CDR2 is FVKESK. The CDR3 loop spans 14 amino acids. Trimming left V 1 base short and J 2 bases short, with 8 bases between. The CDR3 DNA follows: TGTGCCAGCAGCCAAGGGCTCTGGAACTATGGCTACACCTTC. This encodes CASSQGLWNYGYTF.

V gene TRBV30 combines with J gene TRBJ1-2; D uncertain. Between the trimmed V and J ends, which lost 7 bases and 4 bases, there was a span of 10 bases. The CDR3 loop spans 11 amino acids. Germline V gene lookup returns CDR1 GTSNPN and CDR2 SVGIG (reference sequence). CDR3 in amino acids: CALQYSYGYTF. For the CDR3, the DNA is TGTGCCTTACAGTACTCCTATGGCTACACCTTC.

V and J are TRBV5-6 and TRBJ2-2; D is unresolved. This CDR3 spans 12 amino acids. The V gene lost 5 bases and the J gene lost 6 bases, with 8 bases spanning the gap. Germline values: CDR1 SGHDT, CDR2 YYEEEE. This chain's CDR3 is CASSRISGELFF. The CDR3 region has the DNA TGTGCCAGCAGTCGTATATCCGGGGAGCTGTTTTTT.

The chain is built from TRBV14 and TRBJ2-2, with TRBD1 matching over 7 bases. The CDR3 totals 15 residues. Per germline, CDR1 SGHDN and CDR2 FVKESK. Germline trimming cut 3 bases from V and 4 bases from J; bases unmatched to any gene: 5. CDR3: CASSQDDRATGELFF. CDR3 nucleotide sequence: TGTGCCAGCAGCCAGGACGACAGGGCCACCGGGGAGCTGTTTTTT.

V gene TRBV29-1 combines with J gene TRBJ2-1; 8 bases map to TRBD2. Per the germline V gene, CDR1 is SQVTM and CDR2 is ANQGSEA. The CDR3 length is 14 residues. J lost 6 bases, V lost 5 bases, and 9 bases had no gene match. For the CDR3, the DNA is TGCAGCGTTTTTTCGGGACTAGTCTTCAATGAGCAGTTCTTC. As protein: CSVFSGLVFNEQFF.

V and J are TRBV19 and TRBJ2-1; 7 bases fit TRBD1. J was trimmed by 2 bases and V by 3 bases; bases with no gene match: 7. This CDR3 is 16 amino acids long. CDR1 and CDR2 (germline): LNHDA, SQIVND (reference sequence). In DNA form, the CDR3 reads TGTGCCAGTAGTATCCTCGGACAGGAGACCTACAATGAGCAGTTCTTC. Its protein product is CASSILGQETYNEQFF.

Regarding this clone: This CDR3 is also generated by other DNA sequences in the sample. This chain connects TRBV18 to TRBJ1-1; 9 bases align to TRBD1. This CDR3 has 15 residues. From germline, CDR1 is KGHSH and CDR2 LQKENI. V lost 3 bases and J lost 1; bases outside the gene matches: 3. Here the CDR3 reads CASSPLQGANTEAFF. Written as DNA, the CDR3 is TGTGCCAGCTCACCCCTACAGGGGGCGAACACTGAAGCTTTCTTT.

This sequence joins TRBV7-9 and TRBJ2-1; D not certain. The V gene lost 4 bases and the J gene lost 2 bases, with 15 bases spanning the gap. Germline lookup yields CDR1 SEHNR and CDR2 FQNEAQ (reference sequence). This CDR3 has 16 amino acids. The CDR3 sequence: CASSSMQGRAYNEQFF. The DNA for the CDR3 is TGTGCCAGCAGCTCTATGCAAGGAAGAGCCTACAATGAGCAGTTCTTC.

The CDR3 loop reads CASSLTGRNQPQHF. CDR3 sequence (DNA): TGTGCCAGCAGCTTGACAGGGCGCAATCAGCCCCAGCATTTT. V gene TRBV7-3 combines with J gene TRBJ1-5; 7 bases match TRBD1. Germline loops: CDR1 SGHTA, CDR2 FQGTGA. V shed 3 bases, J shed 2 bases, and the junction held 1 base outside the gene matches. The CDR3 extends over 14 amino acids.

V gene TRBV27 combines with J gene TRBJ2-3; possibly TRBD2 for D (6 bases). There are 17 residues in the CDR3. The germline V gene has CDR1 MNHEY and CDR2 SMNVEV (reference sequence). Trimming stripped 1 base from V and 5 bases from J, with 19 bases between. The CDR3: CASSLYSPLAPEDTQYF. The CDR3 region has the DNA TGTGCCAGCAGTTTATATTCTCCACTAGCTCCTGAAGATACGCAGTATTTT.

The genes are TRBV5-1 and TRBJ2-1; D is possibly TRBD1 (5 bases). The CDR3 sequence is 15 residues long. The germline V gene encodes CDR1 SGHRS and CDR2 YFSETQ. With 2 bases removed from V and 1 base from J, the gap between germline ends came to 10 bases. CDR3 coding DNA: TGCGCCAGCAGCTTCGACAGTTCTTCCTACAATGAGCAGTTCTTC. It encodes CASSFDSSSYNEQFF.

This clone was counted once. This chain links TRBV19 with TRBJ1-1; the D is unclear. Germline lookup yields CDR1 LNHDA and CDR2 SQIVND (reference sequence). The CDR3 spans 16 residues. V lost 7 bases and J 10 bases, leaving 28 bases between the germline ends. The CDR3 reads CASTPPTSGLRAAAFF. Written as DNA, the CDR3 is TGTGCCAGTACTCCTCCAACCTCCGGCCTTCGGGCGGCAGCTTTCTTT. The full variable domain, its missing parts supplied by reference TRBV19 and TRBJ1-1, is DGGITQSPKYLFRKEGQNVTLSCEQNLNHDAMYWYRQDPGQGLRLIYYSQIVNDFQKGDIAEGYSVSREKKESFPLTVTSAQKNPTAFYLCASTPPTSGLRAAAFFGQGTRLTVV.

V is TRBV7-2 and J is TRBJ2-5, with 8 nucleotides matching TRBD2. The CDR3 spans 14 residues. V trimming: 5 bases; J trimming: 5 bases; junction bases outside the gene matches: 7. CDR1 is SGHTA and CDR2 is FQGNSA in the germline V gene. CDR3 loop: CASSPRTSLETQYF. Here the CDR3 DNA reads TGTGCCAGCAGCCCTCGGACTAGCCTGGAGACCCAGTACTTC.

Concerning this clone itself: The same CDR3 can be traced to other DNA sequences in this sample. The chain uses TRBV18 and TRBJ2-7; 12 nucleotides align to TRBD2. J gave up 3 bases and V 3 bases, and 3 bases lay outside the gene matches. This CDR3 contains 15 residues. Germline values: CDR1 KGHSH, CDR2 LQKENI. The DNA for the CDR3 is TGTGCCAGCTCACCTTCGACTAGCGGGAGCTACGAGCAGTACTTC. Amino acid sequence: CASSPSTSGSYEQYF. Full variable domain (rest looked up from reference TRBV18 and TRBJ2-7): NAGVMQNPRHLVRRRGQEARLRCSPMKGHSHVYWYRQLPEEGLKFMVYLQKENIIDESGMPKERFSAEFPKEGPSILRIQQVVRGDSAAYFCASSPSTSGSYEQYFGPGTRLTVT.

As concerns this clone: At one boundary the junction diverges from the germline segment, which might be a read error. The chain carries TRBV7-7 and TRBJ2-5, with D possibly being TRBD1 (5 bases). The germline CDR1 and CDR2 sequences are SSHAT and FNYEAQ (reference sequence). This CDR3 is 13 amino acids long. CDR3: CASSAQGLEAQYF. CDR3 DNA: TGTGCCAGCAGCGCCCAGGGCTTAGAGGCCCAGTACTTC.

The chain employs TRBV18 and TRBJ1-5, with D possibly matching TRBD1 (6 bases). V lost 3 bases to trimming and J lost 6 bases, with 12 bases between them. CDR3 length equals 14 residues. Germline V CDR1 and CDR2: KGHSH, LQKENI. The CDR3 loop is CASSPKQGGQPQHF. In DNA, the CDR3 is TGTGCCAGCTCACCCAAACAGGGTGGTCAGCCCCAGCATTTT.

A note on this clone: The sample has other DNA sequences that encode this CDR3 too. The chain uses TRBV6-1 and TRBJ2-7; 7 bases match TRBD1. Germline V gene data show CDR1 as MNHNS and CDR2 as SASEGT. The CDR3 is 13 residues long. The trim removed 6 bases at V and 0 bases at J, leaving 2 bases unmatched. CDR3 region: CASRRTGSYEQYF. CDR3 nucleotides: TGTGCCAGCAGAAGGACAGGCTCCTACGAGCAGTACTTC.

CDR3 sequence reads: CTSSQDEGPYNEQFF. The CDR3 coding sequence is TGCACCAGCAGCCAAGACGAAGGCCCCTACAATGAGCAGTTCTTC. The chain has TRBV1 and TRBJ2-1. TRBV1 represents a pseudogene. This CDR3 region has 15 residues.